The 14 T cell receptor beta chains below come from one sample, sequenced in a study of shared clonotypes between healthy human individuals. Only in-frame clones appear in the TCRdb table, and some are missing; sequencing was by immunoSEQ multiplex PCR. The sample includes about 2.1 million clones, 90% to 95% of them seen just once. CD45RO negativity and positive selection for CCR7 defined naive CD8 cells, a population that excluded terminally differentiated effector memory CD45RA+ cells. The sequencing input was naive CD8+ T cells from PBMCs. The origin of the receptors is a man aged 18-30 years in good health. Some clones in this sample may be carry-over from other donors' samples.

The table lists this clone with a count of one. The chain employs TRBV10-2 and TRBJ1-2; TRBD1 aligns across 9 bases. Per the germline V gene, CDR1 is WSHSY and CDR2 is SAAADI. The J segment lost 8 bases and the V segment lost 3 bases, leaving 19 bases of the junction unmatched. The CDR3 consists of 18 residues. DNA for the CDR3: TGCGCCAGCAGTGATGGTCTGGGACAGGGTGGATTGCTAGGCGGCTACACCTTC. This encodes CASSDGLGQGGLLGGYTF.

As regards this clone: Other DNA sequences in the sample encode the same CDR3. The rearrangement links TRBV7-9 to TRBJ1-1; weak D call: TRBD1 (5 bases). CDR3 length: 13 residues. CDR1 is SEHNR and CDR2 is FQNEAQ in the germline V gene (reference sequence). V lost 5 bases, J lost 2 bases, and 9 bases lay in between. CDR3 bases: TGTGCCAGCAGCACCGGGGGTAACACTGAAGCTTTCTTT. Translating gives CASSTGGNTEAFF.

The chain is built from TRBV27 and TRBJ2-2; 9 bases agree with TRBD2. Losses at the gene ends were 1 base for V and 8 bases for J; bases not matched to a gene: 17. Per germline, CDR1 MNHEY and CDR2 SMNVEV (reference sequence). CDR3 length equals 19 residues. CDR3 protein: CASSLFTVAGGPSRGELFF. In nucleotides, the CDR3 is TGTGCCAGCAGTTTATTCACGGTCGCGGGAGGGCCCTCAAGGGGGGAGCTGTTTTTT.

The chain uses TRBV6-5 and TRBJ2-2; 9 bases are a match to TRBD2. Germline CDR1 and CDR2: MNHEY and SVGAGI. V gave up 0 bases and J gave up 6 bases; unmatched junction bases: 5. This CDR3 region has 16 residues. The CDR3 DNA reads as TGTGCCAGCAGTTACTCATGGCGGGAGGGCCCCGGGGAGCTGTTTTTT. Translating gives CASSYSWREGPGELFF.

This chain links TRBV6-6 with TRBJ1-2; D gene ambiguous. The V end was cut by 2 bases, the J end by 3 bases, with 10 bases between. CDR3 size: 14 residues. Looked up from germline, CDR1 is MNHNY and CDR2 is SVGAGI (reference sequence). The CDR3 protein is CASSYLEKHYGYTF. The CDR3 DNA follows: TGTGCCAGCAGTTACCTGGAGAAACACTATGGCTACACCTTC.

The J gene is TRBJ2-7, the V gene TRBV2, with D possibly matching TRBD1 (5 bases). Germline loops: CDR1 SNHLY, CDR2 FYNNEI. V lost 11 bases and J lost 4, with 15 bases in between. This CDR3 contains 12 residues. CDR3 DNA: TGTGCCTCCCGGGTAGGGGTTTACGAGCAGTACTTC. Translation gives CASRVGVYEQYF.

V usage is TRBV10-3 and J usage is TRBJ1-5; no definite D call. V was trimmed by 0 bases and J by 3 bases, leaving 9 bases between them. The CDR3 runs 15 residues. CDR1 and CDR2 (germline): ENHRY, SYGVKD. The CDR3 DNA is TGTGCCATCAGTGAGTCGAACGGCTACAATCAGCCCCAGCATTTT. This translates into CAISESNGYNQPQHF.

This CDR3 reads CASSQVGLGGQYF. The DNA of the CDR3 is TGCGCCAGCAGCCAAGTTGGGTTAGGGGGGCAGTACTTC. This chain links TRBV4-1 with TRBJ2-7; a weak D match, TRBD1 (6 bases). CDR3 length: 13 amino acids. V was trimmed by 1 base and J by 9 bases, leaving 13 bases between them. Germline CDR1 reads MGHRA; CDR2 reads YSYEKL.

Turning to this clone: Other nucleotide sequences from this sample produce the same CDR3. CDR3 residues: CASSYSTYEQYF. The DNA of the CDR3 is TGTGCCAGCAGTTACTCTACCTACGAGCAGTACTTC. This sequence joins TRBV6-6 and TRBJ2-7; D gene unclear. CDR1 MNHNY and CDR2 SVGAGI come from the germline V gene (reference sequence). V dropped 0 bases and J dropped 2 bases, with 2 bases sitting between them. The length of the CDR3 is 12 residues.

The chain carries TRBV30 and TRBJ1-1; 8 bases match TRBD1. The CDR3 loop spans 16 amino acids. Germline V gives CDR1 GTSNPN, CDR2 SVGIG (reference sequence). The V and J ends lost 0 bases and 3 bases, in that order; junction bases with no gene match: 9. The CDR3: CAWSVFPGTGYTEAFF. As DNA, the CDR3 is TGTGCCTGGAGTGTCTTCCCCGGGACAGGTTACACTGAAGCTTTCTTT.

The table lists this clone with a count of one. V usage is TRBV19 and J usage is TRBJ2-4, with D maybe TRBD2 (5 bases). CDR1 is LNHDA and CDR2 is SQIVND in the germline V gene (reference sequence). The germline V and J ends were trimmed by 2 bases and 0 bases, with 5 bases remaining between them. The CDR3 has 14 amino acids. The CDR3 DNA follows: TGTGCCAGTAGTATACGGGGAGCCAAAAACATTCAGTACTTC. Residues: CASSIRGAKNIQYF.

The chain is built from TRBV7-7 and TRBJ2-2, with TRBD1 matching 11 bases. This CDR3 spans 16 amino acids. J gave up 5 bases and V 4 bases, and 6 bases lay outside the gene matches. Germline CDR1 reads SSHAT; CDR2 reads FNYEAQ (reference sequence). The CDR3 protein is CASSSEGQGGTGELFF. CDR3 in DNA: TGTGCCAGCAGCTCGGAGGGACAGGGGGGTACCGGGGAGCTGTTTTTT.

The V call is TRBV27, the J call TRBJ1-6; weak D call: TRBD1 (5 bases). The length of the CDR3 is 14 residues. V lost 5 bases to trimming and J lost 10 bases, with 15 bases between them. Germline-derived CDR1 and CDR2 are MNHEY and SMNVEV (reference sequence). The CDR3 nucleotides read TGTGCCAGCAGTCTATACAGGTCTGGCTCACCCCTCCACTTT. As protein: CASSLYRSGSPLHF.

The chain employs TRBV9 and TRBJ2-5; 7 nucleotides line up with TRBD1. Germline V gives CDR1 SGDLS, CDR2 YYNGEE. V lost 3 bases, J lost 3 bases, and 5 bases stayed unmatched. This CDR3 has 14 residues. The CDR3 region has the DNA TGTGCCAGCAGCGACCGACAGGGTAAAGAGACCCAGTACTTC. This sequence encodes CASSDRQGKETQYF. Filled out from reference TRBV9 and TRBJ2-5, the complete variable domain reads DSGVTQTPKHLITATGQRVTLRCSPRSGDLSVYWYQQSLDQGLQFLIQYYNGEERAKGNILERFSAQQFPDLHSELNLSSLELGDSALYFCASSDRQGKETQYFGPGTRLLVL.